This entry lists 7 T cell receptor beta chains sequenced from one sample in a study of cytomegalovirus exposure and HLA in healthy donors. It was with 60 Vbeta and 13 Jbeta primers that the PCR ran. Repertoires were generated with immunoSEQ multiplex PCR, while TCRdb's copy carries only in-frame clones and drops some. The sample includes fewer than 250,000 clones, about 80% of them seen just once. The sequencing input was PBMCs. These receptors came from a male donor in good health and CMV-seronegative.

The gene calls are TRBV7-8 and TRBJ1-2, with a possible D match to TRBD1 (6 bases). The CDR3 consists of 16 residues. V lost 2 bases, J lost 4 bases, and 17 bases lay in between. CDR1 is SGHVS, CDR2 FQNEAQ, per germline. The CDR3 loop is CASSLLGQSLLYGYTF. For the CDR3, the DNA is TGTGCCAGCAGCTTATTAGGACAGTCCCTTCTCTATGGCTACACCTTC.

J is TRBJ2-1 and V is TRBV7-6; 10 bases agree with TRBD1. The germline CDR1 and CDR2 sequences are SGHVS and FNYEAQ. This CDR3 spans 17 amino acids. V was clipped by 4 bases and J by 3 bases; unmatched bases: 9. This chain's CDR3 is CASSSEPGQGFYNEQFF. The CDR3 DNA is TGTGCCAGCAGCTCCGAACCGGGACAGGGGTTCTACAATGAGCAGTTCTTC.

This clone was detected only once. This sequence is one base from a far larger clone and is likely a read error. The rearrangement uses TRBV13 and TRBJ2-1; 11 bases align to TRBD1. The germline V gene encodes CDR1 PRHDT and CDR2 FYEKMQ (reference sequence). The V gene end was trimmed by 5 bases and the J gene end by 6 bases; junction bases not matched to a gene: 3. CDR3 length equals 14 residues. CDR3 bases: TGTGCCAGCAGCCCCGGGACAGGGGGCAATGAGCAGTTCTTC. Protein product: CASSPGTGGNEQFF.

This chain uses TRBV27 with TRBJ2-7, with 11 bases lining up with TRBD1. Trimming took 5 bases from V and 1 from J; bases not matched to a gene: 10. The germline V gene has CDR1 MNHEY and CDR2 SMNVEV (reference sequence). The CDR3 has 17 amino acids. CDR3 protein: CASSPGTGGSRSYEQYF. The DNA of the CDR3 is TGTGCCAGCAGTCCAGGGACAGGGGGTAGTAGATCCTACGAGCAGTACTTC.

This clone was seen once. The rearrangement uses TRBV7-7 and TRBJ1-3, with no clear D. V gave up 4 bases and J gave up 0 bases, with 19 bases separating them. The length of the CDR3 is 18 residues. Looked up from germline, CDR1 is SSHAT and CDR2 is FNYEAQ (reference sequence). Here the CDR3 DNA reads TGTGCCAGCAGCTCAGGTGTTCCAGGCAGCAGCTCTGGAAACACCATATATTTT. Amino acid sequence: CASSSGVPGSSSGNTIYF.

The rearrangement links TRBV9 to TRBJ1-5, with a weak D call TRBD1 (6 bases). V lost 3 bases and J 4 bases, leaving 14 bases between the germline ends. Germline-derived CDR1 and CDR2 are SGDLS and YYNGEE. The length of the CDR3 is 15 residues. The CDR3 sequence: CASSAKGGPNQPQHF. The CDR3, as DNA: TGTGCCAGCAGCGCCAAGGGGGGGCCTAATCAGCCCCAGCATTTT.

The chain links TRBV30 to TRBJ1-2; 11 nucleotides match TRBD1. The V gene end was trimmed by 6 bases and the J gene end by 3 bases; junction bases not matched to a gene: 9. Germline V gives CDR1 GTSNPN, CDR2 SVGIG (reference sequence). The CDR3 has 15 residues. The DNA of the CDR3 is TGTGCCTGCACCGCGCGGACAGGGGGCTACTATGGCTACACCTTC. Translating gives CACTARTGGYYGYTF.